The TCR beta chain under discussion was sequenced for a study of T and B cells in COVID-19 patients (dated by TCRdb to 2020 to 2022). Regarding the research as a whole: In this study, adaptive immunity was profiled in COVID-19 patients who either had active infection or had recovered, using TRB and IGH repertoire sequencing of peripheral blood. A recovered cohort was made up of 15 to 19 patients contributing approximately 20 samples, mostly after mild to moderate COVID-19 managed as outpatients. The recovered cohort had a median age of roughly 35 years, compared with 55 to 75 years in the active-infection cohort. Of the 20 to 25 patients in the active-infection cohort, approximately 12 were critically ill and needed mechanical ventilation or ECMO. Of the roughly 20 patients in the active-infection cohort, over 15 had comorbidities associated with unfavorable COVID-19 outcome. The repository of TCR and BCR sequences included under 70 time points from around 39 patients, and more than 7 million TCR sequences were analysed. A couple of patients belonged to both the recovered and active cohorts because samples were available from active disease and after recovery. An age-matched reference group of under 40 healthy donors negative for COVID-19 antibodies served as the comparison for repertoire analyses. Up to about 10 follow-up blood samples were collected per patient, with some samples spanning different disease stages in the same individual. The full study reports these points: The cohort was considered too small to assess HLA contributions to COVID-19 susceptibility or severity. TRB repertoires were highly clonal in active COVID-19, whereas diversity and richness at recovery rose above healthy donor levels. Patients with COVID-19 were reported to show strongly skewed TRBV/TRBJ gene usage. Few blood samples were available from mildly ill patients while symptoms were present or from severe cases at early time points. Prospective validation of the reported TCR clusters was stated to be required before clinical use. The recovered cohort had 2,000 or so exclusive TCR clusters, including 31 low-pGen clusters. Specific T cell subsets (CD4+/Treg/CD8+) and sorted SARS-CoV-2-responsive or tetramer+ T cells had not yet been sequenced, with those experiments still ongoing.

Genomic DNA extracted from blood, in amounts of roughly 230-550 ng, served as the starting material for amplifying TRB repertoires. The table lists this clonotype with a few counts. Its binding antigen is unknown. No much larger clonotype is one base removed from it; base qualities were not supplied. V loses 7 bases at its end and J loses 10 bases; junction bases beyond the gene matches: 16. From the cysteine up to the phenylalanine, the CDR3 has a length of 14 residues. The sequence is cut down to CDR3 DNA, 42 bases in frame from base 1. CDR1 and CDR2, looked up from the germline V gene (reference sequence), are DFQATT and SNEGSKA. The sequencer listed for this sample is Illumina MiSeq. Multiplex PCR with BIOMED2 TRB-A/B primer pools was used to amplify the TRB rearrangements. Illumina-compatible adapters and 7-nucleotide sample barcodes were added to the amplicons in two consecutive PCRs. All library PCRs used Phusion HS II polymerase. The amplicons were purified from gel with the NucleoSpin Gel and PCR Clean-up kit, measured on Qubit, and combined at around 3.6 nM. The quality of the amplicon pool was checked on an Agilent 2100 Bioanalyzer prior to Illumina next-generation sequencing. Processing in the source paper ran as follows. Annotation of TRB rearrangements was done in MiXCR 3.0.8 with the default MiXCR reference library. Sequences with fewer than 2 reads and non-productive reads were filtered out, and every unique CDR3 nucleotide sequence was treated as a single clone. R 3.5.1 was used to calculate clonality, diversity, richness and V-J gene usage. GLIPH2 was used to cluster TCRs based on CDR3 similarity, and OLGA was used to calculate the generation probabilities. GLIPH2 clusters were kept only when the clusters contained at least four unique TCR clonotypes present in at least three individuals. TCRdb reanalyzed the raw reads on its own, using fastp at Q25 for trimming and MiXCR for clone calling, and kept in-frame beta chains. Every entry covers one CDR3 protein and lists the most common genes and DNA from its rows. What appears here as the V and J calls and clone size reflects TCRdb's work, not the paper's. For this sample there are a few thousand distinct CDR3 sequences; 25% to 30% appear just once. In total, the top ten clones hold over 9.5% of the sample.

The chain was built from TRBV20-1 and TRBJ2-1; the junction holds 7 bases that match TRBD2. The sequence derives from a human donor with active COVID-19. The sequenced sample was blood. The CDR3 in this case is CSVTSGGSIGEQFF. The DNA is TGCAGTGTTACTTCTGGCGGGAGTATAGGCGAGCAGTTCTTC.